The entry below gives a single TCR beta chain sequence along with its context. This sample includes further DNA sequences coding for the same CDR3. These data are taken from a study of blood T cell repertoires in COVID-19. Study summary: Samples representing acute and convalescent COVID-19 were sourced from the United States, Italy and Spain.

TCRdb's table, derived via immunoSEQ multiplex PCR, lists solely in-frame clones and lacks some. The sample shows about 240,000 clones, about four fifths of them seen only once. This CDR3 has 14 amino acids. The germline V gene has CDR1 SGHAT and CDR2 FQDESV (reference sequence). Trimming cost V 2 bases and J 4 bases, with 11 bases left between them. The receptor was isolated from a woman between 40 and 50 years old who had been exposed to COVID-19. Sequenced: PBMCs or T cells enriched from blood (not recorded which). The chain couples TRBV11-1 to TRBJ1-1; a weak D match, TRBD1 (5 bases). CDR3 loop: CASSLRGISTEAFF. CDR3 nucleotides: TGTGCCAGCAGCTTAAGGGGTATTTCCACTGAAGCTTTCTTT.